What follows is one T cell receptor (beta chain) and its context. Its antigen is still unknown. This entry belongs to a study of radiation and T cells in renal cell carcinoma. Across the study: Nephrectomy followed 15 Gy stereotactic body radiation by 4 weeks.

Clones were read by immunoSEQ multiplex PCR, and TCRdb kept only the in-frame ones, dropping some. The sample lists 90,000 to 100,000 clones, about 86% occurring once. This CDR3 is 14 amino acids long. Trimming left V 0 bases short and J 9 bases short, with 15 bases between. From germline, CDR1 is MGHRA and CDR2 YSYEKL. Whole-study findings and limits: From baseline, blood top tumor clonotypes peaked at 2 weeks post-radiation.

The sample's time point: baseline pretreatment blood. Treatment in this sample: 15 Gy SBRT to primary tumor, nephrectomy 4 weeks later. Clear cell pathology was present in this patient's renal cell carcinoma. This chain uses TRBV4-1 with TRBJ2-7; D is ambiguous. Sequencing was performed on blood, taken from a patient whose treatment included radiotherapy and nephrectomy. This TCR derives from a man aged 45-65 years with renal cell carcinoma. CDR3: CASSQEGTIRGQYF. CDR3 in DNA: TGCGCCAGCAGCCAAGAAGGCACCATACGTGGGCAGTACTTC.